This TCR beta chain derives from a study of ipilimumab plus nivolumab after autologous stem cell transplantation (dated by TCRdb to 2020 to 2023). Some background on the complete study: The median number of doses received by trial patients was 4 to 6 for ipilimumab and fewer than ten for nivolumab. The DLBCL cohort included primary refractory and relapsed disease, with 18-month progression-free survival of around 86% and 29% respectively. The intent-to-treat population of the trial was made up of a few dozen patients. Patients undergoing autologous transplant for high-risk diffuse large B cell lymphoma, mature T cell lymphoma, or multiple myeloma were enrolled in the trial.

After removal of 7 bases from V and 3 bases from J, the junction retains 1 base not matched to a gene. Counted from cysteine to phenylalanine, this CDR3 has 13 amino acids. Only the CDR3 part of the read is kept: 39 bases, read in frame from the first base. CDR1 and CDR2 (LNHDA, SQIVND) derive from the germline V gene (reference sequence). Checkpoint therapy began 14 to 28 days after autologous transplant, with ipilimumab given at 1 mg/kg intravenously on day 1 of selected weeks. The nivolumab dose was 3 mg/kg intravenously, delivered on day 1 of weeks 1, 4, 7, 10, and every two weeks through week 26. This Phase Ib clinical trial tested ipilimumab plus nivolumab, a combined checkpoint inhibition, as consolidation after autologous stem cell transplantation. For this clone: Its antigen has not been determined. No much larger clone exists at a distance of one base, and base qualities are not known.

Overall study outcomes, separate from this receptor: The authors concluded that combined checkpoint inhibition appeared tolerable when used as consolidation after transplant. The authors stated that profiles of the T cell receptor repertoire, regulatory T cell phenotype and gut microbiota provided a biologic rationale for studying this approach further.

The method behind the library was the immunoSEQ multiplex PCR assay. TCRdb provides this immuneACCESS table in a form limited to in-frame rearrangements. Some clones are lacking; in checked studies, under half of them reflect an unresolved V gene, and why the rest are absent is not known. Recorded for this sample are 16,000 or so clones; over 60% of them occurred a single time. Around 21% of the sample is taken by the ten largest. The TCR originated in a male donor with diffuse large B-cell lymphoma. Sequencing used PBMCs, obtained in a trial of ipilimumab plus nivolumab as post-transplant consolidation. The sequence is built from TRBV19 and TRBJ2-7, with 12 junctional bases fitting TRBD2. CDR3 protein: CASKTSGGYEQYF. At the DNA level, the sequence is TGTGCCAGTAAGACTAGCGGGGGCTACGAGCAGTACTTC.